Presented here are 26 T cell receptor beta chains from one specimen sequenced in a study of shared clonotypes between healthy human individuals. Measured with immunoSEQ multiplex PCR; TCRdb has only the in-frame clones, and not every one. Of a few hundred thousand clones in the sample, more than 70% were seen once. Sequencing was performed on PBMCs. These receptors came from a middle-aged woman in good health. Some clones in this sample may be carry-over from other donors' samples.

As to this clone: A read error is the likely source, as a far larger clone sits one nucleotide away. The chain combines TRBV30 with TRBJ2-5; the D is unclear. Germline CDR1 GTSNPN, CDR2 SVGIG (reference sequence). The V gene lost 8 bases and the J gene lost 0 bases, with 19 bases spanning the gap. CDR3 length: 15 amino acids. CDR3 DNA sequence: TGTGCCCAAAATACCAGTCGACCGAACCAAGAGACCCAGTACTTC. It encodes CAQNTSRPNQETQYF.

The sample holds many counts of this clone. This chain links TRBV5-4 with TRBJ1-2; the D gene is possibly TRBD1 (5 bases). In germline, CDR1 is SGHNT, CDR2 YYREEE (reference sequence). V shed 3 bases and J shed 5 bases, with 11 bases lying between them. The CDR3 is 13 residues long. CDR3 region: CASSSETAYGYTF. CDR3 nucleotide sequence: TGTGCCAGCAGCTCCGAGACAGCATATGGCTACACCTTC.

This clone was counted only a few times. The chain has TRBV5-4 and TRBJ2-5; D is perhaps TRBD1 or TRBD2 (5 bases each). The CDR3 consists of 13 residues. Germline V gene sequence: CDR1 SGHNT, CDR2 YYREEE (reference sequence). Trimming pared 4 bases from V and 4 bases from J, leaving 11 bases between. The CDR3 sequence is CASSGGFRETQYF. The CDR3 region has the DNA TGTGCCAGCAGCGGGGGTTTTCGAGAGACCCAGTACTTC.

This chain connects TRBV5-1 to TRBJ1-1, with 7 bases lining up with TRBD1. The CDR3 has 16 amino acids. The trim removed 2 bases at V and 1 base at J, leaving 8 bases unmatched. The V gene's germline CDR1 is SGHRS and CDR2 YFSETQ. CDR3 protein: CASSFPYRGSNTEAFF. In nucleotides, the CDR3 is TGCGCCAGCAGCTTCCCTTACAGGGGCTCGAACACTGAAGCTTTCTTT.

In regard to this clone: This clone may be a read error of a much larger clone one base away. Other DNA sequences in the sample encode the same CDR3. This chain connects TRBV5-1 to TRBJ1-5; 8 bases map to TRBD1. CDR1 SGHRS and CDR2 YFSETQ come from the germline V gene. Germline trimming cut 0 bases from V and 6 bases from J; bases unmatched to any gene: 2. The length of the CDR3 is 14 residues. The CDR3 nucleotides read TGCGCCAGCAGCTTGGGACAGGGGACTCAGCCCCAGCATTTT. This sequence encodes CASSLGQGTQPQHF.

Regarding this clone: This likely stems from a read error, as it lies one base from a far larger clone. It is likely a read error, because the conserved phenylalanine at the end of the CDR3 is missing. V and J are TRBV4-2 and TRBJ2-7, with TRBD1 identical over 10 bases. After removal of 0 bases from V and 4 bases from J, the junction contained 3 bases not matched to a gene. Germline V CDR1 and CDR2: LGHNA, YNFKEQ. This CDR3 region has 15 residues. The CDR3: CASSQEGGQGYEQYL. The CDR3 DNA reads TGTGCCAGCAGCCAAGAAGGGGGACAGGGGTACGAGCAGTACTTA.

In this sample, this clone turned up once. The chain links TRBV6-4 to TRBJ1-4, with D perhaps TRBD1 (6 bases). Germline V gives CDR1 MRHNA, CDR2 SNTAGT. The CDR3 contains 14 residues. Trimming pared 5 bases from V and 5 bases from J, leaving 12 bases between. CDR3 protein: CASSPGAGNEKLFF. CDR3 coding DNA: TGTGCCAGCAGTCCAGGGGCAGGGAATGAAAAACTGTTTTTT.

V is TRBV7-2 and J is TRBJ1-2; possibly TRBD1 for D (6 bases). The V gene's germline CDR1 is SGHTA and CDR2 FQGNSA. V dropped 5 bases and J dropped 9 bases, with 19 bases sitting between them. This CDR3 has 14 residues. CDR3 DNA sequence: TGTGCCAGCAGCCTGGGGGCAATAAGGGGTAGCTACACCTTC. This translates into CASSLGAIRGSYTF.

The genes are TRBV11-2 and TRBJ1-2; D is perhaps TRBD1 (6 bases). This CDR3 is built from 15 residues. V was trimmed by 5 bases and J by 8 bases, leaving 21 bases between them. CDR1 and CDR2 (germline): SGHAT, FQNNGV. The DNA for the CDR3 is TGTGCCAGCAGCCAGCGGACAGTCAGCGCGGCGGGCTACACCTTC. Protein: CASSQRTVSAAGYTF. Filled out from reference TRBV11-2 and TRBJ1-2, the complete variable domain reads EAGVAQSPRYKIIEKRQSVAFWCNPISGHATLYWYQQILGQGPKLLIQFQNNGVVDDSQLPKDRFSAERLKGVDSTLKIQPAKLEDSAVYLCASSQRTVSAAGYTFGSGTRLTVV.

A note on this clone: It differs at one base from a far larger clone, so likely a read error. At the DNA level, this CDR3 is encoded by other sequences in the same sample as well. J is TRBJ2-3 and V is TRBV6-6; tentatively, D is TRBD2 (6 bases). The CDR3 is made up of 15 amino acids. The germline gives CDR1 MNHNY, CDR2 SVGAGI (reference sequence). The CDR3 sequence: CASRTAGPSTDTQYF. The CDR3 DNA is TGTGCCAGCAGGACCGCGGGGCCATCCACAGATACGCAGTACTTT.

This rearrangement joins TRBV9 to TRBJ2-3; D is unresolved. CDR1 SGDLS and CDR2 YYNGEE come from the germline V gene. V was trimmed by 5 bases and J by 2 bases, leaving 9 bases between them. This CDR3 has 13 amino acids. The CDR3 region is CASRRVPTDTQYF. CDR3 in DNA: TGTGCCAGCAGAAGAGTACCCACAGATACGCAGTATTTT.

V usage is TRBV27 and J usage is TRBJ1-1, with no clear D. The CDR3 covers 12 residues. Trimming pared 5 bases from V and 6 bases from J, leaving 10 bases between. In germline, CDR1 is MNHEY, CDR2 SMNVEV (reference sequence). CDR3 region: CASSTGLAEAFF. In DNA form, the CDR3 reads TGTGCCAGCAGTACCGGGCTGGCTGAAGCTTTCTTT.

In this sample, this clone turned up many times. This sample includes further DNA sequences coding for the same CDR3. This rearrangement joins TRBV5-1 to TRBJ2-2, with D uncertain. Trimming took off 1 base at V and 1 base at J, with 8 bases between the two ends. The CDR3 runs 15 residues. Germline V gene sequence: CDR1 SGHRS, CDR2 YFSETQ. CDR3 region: CASSLYRLNTGELFF. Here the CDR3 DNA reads TGCGCCAGCAGCTTGTATAGGCTGAACACCGGGGAGCTGTTTTTT.

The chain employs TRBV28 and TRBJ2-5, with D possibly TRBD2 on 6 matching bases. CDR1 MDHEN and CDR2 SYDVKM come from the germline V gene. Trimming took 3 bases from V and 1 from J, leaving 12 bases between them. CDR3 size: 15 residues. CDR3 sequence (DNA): TGTGCCAGCAGTTTGAGTTTCGGGGGCCAAGAGACCCAGTACTTC. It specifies CASSLSFGGQETQYF.

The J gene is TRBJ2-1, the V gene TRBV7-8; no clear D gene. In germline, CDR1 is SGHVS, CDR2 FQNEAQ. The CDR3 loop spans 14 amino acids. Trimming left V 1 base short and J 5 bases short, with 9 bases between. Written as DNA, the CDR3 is TGTGCCAGCAGCTTAGGCCTAATTAACAATGAGCAGTTCTTC. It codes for CASSLGLINNEQFF.

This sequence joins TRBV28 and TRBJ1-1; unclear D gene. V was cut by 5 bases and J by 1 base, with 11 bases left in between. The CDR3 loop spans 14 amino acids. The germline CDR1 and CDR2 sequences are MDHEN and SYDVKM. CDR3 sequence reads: CASSPSAANTEAFF. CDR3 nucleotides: TGTGCCAGCAGTCCGTCGGCGGCGAACACTGAAGCTTTCTTT.

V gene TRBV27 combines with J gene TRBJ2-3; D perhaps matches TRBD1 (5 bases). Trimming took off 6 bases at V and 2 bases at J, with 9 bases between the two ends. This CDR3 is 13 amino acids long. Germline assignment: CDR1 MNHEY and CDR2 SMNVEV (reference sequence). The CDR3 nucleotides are TGTGCCAGCAGGTGGACAAACACAGATACGCAGTATTTT. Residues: CASRWTNTDTQYF.

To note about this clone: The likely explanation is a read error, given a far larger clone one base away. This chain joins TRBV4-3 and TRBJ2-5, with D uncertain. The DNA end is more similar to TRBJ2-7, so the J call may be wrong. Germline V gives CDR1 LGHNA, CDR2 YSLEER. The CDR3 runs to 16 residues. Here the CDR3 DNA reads TGCGCCAGCAGCCAGGGATTATCGGAACTCCGGGCCGAGCAGTACTTC. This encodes CASSQGLSELRAEQYF.

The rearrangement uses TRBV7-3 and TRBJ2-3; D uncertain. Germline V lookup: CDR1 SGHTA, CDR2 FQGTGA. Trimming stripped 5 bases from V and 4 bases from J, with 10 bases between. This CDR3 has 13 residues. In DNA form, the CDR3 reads TGTGCCAGCAGCCCTCCTAGTGCAGATACGCAGTATTTT. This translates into CASSPPSADTQYF. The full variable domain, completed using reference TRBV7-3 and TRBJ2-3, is GAGVSQTPSNKVTEKGKYVELRCDPISGHTALYWYRQSLGQGPEFLIYFQGTGAADDSGLPNDRFFAVRPEGSVSTLKIQRTERGDSAVYLCASSPPSADTQYFGPGTRLTVL.

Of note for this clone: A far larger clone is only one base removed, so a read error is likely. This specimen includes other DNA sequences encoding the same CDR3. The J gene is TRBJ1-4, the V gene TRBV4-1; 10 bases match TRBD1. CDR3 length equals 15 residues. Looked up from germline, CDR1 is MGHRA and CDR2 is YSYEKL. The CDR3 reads CASSYRQGAKEKLLF. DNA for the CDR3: TGCGCCAGCAGCTACAGACAGGGGGCGAAAGAAAAACTGCTTTTT.

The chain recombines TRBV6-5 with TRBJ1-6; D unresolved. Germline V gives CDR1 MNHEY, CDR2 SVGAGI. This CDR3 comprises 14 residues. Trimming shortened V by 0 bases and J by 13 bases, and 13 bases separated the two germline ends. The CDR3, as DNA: TGTGCCAGCAGTTACTCAGCGCCCTACCGGCCCCTCCACTTT. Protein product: CASSYSAPYRPLHF.

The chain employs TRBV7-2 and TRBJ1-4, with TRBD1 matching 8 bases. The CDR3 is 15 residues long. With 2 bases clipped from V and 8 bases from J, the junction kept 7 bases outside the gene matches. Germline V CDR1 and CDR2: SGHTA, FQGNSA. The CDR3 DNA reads TGTGCCAGCAGCTTAACAGGACAGGGTTACGAAAAACTGTTTTTT. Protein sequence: CASSLTGQGYEKLFF.

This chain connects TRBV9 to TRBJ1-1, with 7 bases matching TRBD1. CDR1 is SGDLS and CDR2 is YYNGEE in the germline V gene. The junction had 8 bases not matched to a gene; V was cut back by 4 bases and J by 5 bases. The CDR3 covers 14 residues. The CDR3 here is CASSSGRQGTEAFF. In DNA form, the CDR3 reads TGTGCCAGCAGCTCAGGACGACAGGGAACTGAAGCTTTCTTT.

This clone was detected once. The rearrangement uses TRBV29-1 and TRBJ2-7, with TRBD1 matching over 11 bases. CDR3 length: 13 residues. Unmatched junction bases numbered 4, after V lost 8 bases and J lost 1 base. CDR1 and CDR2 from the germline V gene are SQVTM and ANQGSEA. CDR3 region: CSCGTGGSYEQYF. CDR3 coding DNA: TGCAGCTGCGGGACAGGGGGGTCCTACGAGCAGTACTTC.

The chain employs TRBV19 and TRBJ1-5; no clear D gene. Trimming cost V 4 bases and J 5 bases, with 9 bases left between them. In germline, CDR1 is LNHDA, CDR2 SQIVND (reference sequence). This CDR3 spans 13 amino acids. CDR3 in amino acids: CASSRGLHQPQHF. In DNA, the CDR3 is TGTGCCAGTAGTAGGGGTCTCCATCAGCCCCAGCATTTT.

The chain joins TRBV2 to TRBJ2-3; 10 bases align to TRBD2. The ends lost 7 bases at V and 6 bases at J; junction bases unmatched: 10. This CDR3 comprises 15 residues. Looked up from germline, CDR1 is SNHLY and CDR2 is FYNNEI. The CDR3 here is CASTRVLAGTDTQYF. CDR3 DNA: TGTGCCAGCACCCGGGTACTAGCGGGAACGGATACGCAGTATTTT.